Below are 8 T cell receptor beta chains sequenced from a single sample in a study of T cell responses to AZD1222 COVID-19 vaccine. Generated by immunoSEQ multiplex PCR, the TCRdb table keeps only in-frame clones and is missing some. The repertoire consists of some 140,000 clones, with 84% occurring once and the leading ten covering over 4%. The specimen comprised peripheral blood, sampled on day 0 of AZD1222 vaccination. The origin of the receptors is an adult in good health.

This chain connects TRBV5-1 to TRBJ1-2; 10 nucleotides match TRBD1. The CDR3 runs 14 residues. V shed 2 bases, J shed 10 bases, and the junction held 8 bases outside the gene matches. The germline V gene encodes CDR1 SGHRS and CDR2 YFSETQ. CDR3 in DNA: TGCGCCAGCAGCTTCCTGGGACAGGGGAGTCTCTACACCTTC. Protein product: CASSFLGQGSLYTF.

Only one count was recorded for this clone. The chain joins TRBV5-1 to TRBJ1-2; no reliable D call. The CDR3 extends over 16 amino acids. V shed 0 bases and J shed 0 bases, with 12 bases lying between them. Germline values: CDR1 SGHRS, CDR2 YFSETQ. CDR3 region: CASSLAPGGANYGYTF. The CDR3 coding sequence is TGCGCCAGCAGCTTGGCCCCTGGCGGAGCTAACTATGGCTACACCTTC.

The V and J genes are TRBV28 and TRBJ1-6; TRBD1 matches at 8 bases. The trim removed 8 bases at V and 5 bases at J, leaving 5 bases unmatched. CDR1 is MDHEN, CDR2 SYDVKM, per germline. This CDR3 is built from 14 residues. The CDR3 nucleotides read TGTGCCAGCCTCCTGGGACAGGATAATTCACCCCTCCACTTT. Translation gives CASLLGQDNSPLHF.

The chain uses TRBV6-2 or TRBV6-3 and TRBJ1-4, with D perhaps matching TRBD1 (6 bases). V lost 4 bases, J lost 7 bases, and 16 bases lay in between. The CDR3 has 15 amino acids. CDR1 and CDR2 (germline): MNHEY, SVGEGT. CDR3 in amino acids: CASSFWGQKSEKLFF. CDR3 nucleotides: TGTGCCAGCAGTTTTTGGGGGCAGAAGAGTGAAAAACTGTTTTTT.

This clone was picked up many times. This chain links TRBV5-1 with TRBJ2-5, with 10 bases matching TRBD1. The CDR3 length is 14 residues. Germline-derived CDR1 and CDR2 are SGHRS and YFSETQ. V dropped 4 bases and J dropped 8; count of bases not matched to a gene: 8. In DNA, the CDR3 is TGCGCCAGCAGCCCGAGTAGACAGGGGGCTACCCAGTACTTC. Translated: CASSPSRQGATQYF.

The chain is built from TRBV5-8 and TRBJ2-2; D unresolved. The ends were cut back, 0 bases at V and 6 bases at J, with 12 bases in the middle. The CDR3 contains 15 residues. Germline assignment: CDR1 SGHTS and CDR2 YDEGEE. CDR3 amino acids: CASSLGGQGPGELFF. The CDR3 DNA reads TGTGCCAGCAGCTTGGGAGGTCAAGGCCCCGGGGAGCTGTTTTTT.

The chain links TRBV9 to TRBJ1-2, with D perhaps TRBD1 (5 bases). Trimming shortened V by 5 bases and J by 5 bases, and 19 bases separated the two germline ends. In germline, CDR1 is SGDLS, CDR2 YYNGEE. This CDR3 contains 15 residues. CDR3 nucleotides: TGTGCCAGCAGGGCCGGGGCAGGGTCTGGGTATGGCTACACCTTC. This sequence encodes CASRAGAGSGYGYTF. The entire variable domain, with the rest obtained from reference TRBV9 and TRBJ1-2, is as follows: DSGVTQTPKHLITATGQRVTLRCSPRSGDLSVYWYQQSLDQGLQFLIQYYNGEERAKGNILERFSAQQFPDLHSELNLSSLELGDSALYFCASRAGAGSGYGYTFGSGTRLTVV.

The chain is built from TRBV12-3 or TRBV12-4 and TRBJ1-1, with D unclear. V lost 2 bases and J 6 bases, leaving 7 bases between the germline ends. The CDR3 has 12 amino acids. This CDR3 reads CASSLTLAEAFF. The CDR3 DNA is TGTGCCAGCAGTTTAACCCTCGCTGAAGCTTTCTTT.